This is a list of T cell receptor beta chains from one sample in a study of untreated major depressive disorder. Generated by immunoSEQ multiplex PCR, the TCRdb table keeps only in-frame clones and is missing some. The sample has about 19,000 clones; roughly 90% are singletons. Source material: CD4+ T cells from PBMCs. Receptor source: a woman aged 40 to 50 with major depressive disorder. Both conserved end residues are part of each CDR3. D genes are given only for firm matches. A row's size may be missing; if present it is once, few, many or a size class.

TRBD1	TRBV5-6	NA	TRBJ1-5	CASSRGTGGWSNQPQHF	TGTGCCAGCAGCCGAGGCACAGGGGGCTGGAGCAATCAGCCCCAGCATTTT
NA	TRBV10-3	NA	TRBJ1-3	CAIRGGTGSGNTIYF	TGTGCCATCAGGGGAGGGACTGGCTCTGGAAACACCATATATTTT
NA	TRBV5-1	NA	TRBJ1-4	CASSSAQGSIEKLFF	TGCGCCAGCAGCTCGGCCCAAGGAAGTATTGAGAAACTGTTTTTT
TRBD1	TRBV9	NA	TRBJ2-1	CASSTRQGYNEQFF	TGTGCCAGCAGTACCCGACAGGGATACAATGAGCAGTTCTTC
NA	TRBV4-1	once	TRBJ2-1	CASSQERRDEQFF	TGCGCCAGCAGCCAAGAACGGCGTGATGAGCAGTTCTTC
NA	TRBV7-3	NA	TRBJ2-5	CASSGGPTETQYF	TGTGCCAGCAGCGGGGGTCCGACAGAGACCCAGTACTTC
NA	TRBV19	NA	TRBJ2-3	CASRLTDTQYF	TGTGCCAGTAGGCTCACAGATACGCAGTATTTT
TRBD1	TRBV18	NA	TRBJ1-1	CASSPQGTGRQGTEAFF	TGTGCCAGCTCACCACAGGGGACAGGGAGGCAAGGCACTGAAGCTTTCTTT
NA	TRBV5-4	NA	TRBJ2-2	CASSPVRLTNTGELFF	TGTGCCAGCAGCCCGGTCCGCTTAACGAACACCGGGGAGCTGTTTTTT
NA	TRBV6-5	NA	TRBJ1-1	CASSYSRHQNTEAFF	TGTGCCAGCAGTTACTCGAGGCACCAGAACACTGAAGCTTTCTTT
NA	TRBV30	once	TRBJ1-1	CAWLYHTGLTSMNTEAFF	TGTGCCTGGCTCTACCACACGGGGCTTACTTCCATGAACACTGAAGCTTTCTTT
NA	TRBV10-2	NA	TRBJ1-5	CASSVGTYSNQPQHF	TGCGCCAGCAGTGTTGGAACTTATAGCAATCAGCCCCAGCATTTT
TRBD2	TRBV5-1	NA	TRBJ2-3	CASSFGSWNSGALTDTQYF	TGCGCCAGCAGCTTTGGGTCGTGGAATAGCGGGGCCCTCACAGATACGCAGTATTTT
NA	TRBV5-4	NA	TRBJ1-2	CASSLKGANGYTF	TGTGCCAGCAGCTTAAAAGGGGCGAATGGCTACACCTTC
NA	TRBV9	NA	TRBJ2-1	CASGSDSSYNEQFF	TGTGCCAGCGGATCGGACAGTTCCTACAATGAGCAGTTCTTC
NA	TRBV6-1	NA	TRBJ1-4	CASSYGGRLFF	TGTGCCAGCAGTTACGGGGGAAGACTGTTTTTT
NA	TRBV11-2	NA	TRBJ2-3	CASSWSTDTQYF	TGTGCCAGCAGCTGGAGCACAGATACGCAGTATTTT
TRBD2	TRBV11-3	NA	TRBJ2-5	CASNSGRIGTQYF	TGTGCCAGTAATAGCGGGAGGATAGGTACCCAGTACTTC
NA	TRBV18	NA	TRBJ1-5	CASSPGGGGNQPQHF	TGTGCCAGCTCACCAGGGGGTGGCGGCAATCAGCCCCAGCATTTT
NA	TRBV7-2	NA	TRBJ2-1	CASSSDRRNEQFF	TGTGCCAGCAGCAGCGACAGACGCAATGAGCAGTTCTTC
NA	TRBV9	NA	TRBJ2-2	CASSVVGAATGELFF	TGTGCCAGCAGCGTAGTGGGGGCCGCCACCGGGGAGCTGTTTTTT
NA	TRBV29-1	NA	TRBJ1-2	CSVSFLQGGYGYTF	TGCAGCGTTAGTTTTCTCCAGGGAGGCTATGGCTACACCTTC
NA	TRBV7-3	NA	TRBJ1-2	CASSSAGSYGYTF	TGTGCCAGCAGCTCTGCGGGCAGCTATGGCTACACCTTC
NA	TRBV29-1	NA	TRBJ2-3	CSVEDSPDTQYF	TGCAGCGTTGAAGATTCCCCGGATACGCAGTATTTT
NA	TRBV6-6	NA	TRBJ1-2	CASSPSSREGYTF	TGTGCCAGCAGCCCCTCGTCAAGGGAGGGCTACACCTTC
NA	TRBV7-9	NA	TRBJ2-7	CASSPEHNSYEQYF	TGTGCCAGCAGCCCGGAACATAACTCCTACGAGCAGTACTTC
NA	TRBV6-5	NA	TRBJ1-5	CASSYNRVQPQHF	TGTGCCAGCAGTTACAACAGGGTGCAGCCCCAGCATTTT
NA	TRBV5-1	NA	TRBJ2-3	CASSLDQLTQYF	TGCGCCAGCAGCTTGGACCAGCTTACGCAGTATTTT
NA	TRBV5-8	few	TRBJ1-4	CASSLVQGNEKLFF	TGTGCCAGCAGCTTGGTGCAGGGGAATGAAAAACTGTTTTTT
NA	TRBV7-9	NA	TRBJ1-5	CATSPGLGAPSNQPQHF	TGTGCCACCTCCCCAGGGTTGGGTGCCCCTTCCAATCAGCCCCAGCATTTT
NA	TRBV30	NA	TRBJ1-5	CAWNLRGAGYQPQHF	TGTGCCTGGAATCTAAGAGGGGCAGGGTATCAGCCCCAGCATTTT
NA	TRBV18	few	TRBJ1-3	CASSPLSGAGNTIYF	TGTGCCAGCTCACCACTTAGCGGTGCTGGAAACACCATATATTTT
NA	TRBV19	NA	TRBJ1-4	CASREQGNVVEKLFF	TGTGCCAGTAGGGAACAGGGAAACGTGGTTGAAAAACTGTTTTTT
NA	TRBV2	NA	TRBJ1-5	CASSGERGSQPQHF	TGTGCCAGCAGTGGGGAGAGGGGCAGCCAGCCCCAGCATTTT
TRBD1	TRBV29-1	NA	TRBJ1-2	CSVMQGASYTF	TGCAGCGTAATGCAGGGGGCCTCCTACACCTTC
TRBD1	TRBV11-2	NA	TRBJ1-1	CASSLTGSGTGFFF	TGTGCCAGCAGCCTCACAGGCTCCGGGACAGGATTTTTCTTT
TRBD2	TRBV5-1	NA	TRBJ2-7	CASGTSGAYEQYF	TGCGCCAGCGGTACTAGCGGGGCCTACGAGCAGTACTTC
NA	TRBV5-4	NA	TRBJ2-7	CASSFNTGLGEQYF	TGTGCCAGCAGCTTCAATACAGGGTTGGGCGAGCAGTACTTC
NA	TRBV29-1	NA	TRBJ1-2	CSVDSGGTYGYTF	TGCAGCGTTGATTCAGGAGGTACCTATGGCTACACCTTC
TRBD1	TRBV5-1	NA	TRBJ1-6	CASSLAAGQGSSPLHF	TGCGCCAGCAGCTTGGCCGCGGGACAGGGGAGTTCACCCCTCCACTTT
NA	TRBV4-2	once	TRBJ1-1	CASTGQRQIMESEAFF	TGTGCCAGCACCGGCCAACGTCAAATCATGGAATCTGAAGCTTTCTTT